This T cell receptor beta chain derives from a study of shared clonotypes between healthy human individuals. General study results and limits: In contrast to clonotypes shared by all four donors, non-shared clonotypes had lower generation probabilities.

The protocol was immunoSEQ multiplex PCR, while the TCRdb copy is restricted to in-frame clones and leaves out a portion. Here the sample spans 600,000 to 750,000 clones, about 92% being singletons. The CDR3 covers 13 residues. Trimming took off 0 bases at V and 2 bases at J, with 4 bases between the two ends. Per the germline V gene, CDR1 is MNHEY and CDR2 is SVGAGI. This clone was recorded at least ten times. Its antigen is undetermined. Other DNA sequences from this sample encode an identical CDR3 as well. Adult donors, all healthy and HIV-negative, had no recent acute infections or vaccinations. This TCR was sampled from a man aged 18 to 35 in good health. Some clones in this sample may be carry-over from other donors' samples. The sequenced sample was memory CD8+ T cells from PBMCs. Subset: CD45RO+ cells pooled with CCR7-negative TemRA cells. V usage is TRBV6-5 and J usage is TRBJ1-2; D gene unclear. The DNA of the CDR3 is TGTGCCAGCAGTTACTCGGACAACTATGGCTACACCTTC. Its translation: CASSYSDNYGYTF.